A selection of T cell receptor beta chains follows, all from one sample in a study of cytomegalovirus exposure and HLA in healthy donors. Some clones are missing from TCRdb's copy, which holds only in-frame ones; the method was immunoSEQ multiplex PCR. Of about 160,000 clones in the sample, roughly 85% were seen once. The specimen sequenced was PBMCs. The receptors stem from a woman between 50 and 59 years old in good health and CMV-seropositive. CDR3s include the opening cysteine and the closing phenylalanine or tryptophan. Where a row states a size, it is once, few, many or the class of an expanded clone; other rows omit it.

V gene	J gene	clone size	CDR3 protein
TRBV7-9	TRBJ2-1	.	CASSLATGGVVF
TRBV6-5	TRBJ2-5	.	CASSYGTGGETQYF
TRBV10-1	TRBJ2-6	.	CASSGTNSGANVLTF
TRBV4-3	TRBJ1-5	.	CASSQDPQDSNQPQHF
TRBV28	TRBJ2-5	.	CASSLVGRTQETQYF
TRBV19	TRBJ1-2	.	CASSMGHYGYTF
TRBV6-1	TRBJ1-1	once	CASSEVVGAPEAFF
TRBV19	TRBJ2-1	.	CASSIGQGPNEQFF
TRBV4-3	TRBJ1-5	few	CASSPGTESYQPQHF
TRBV7-6	TRBJ2-5	.	CASSPGLAGETQYF
TRBV4-1	TRBJ2-1	.	CASSQGGRGSYNEQFF
TRBV2	TRBJ1-1	.	CASRQGGAFF
TRBV2	TRBJ1-5	.	CASSDKDRVGNQPQHF
TRBV6-1	TRBJ1-1	.	CASSEGGGGSTEAFF
TRBV18	TRBJ1-1	once	CASSFQGARNTEAFF
TRBV4-1	TRBJ2-3	.	CASRKGGLAGLTDTQYF
TRBV6-6	TRBJ1-2	few	CASTTGSGNYGYTF
TRBV5-4	TRBJ1-1	few	CASSVDRGLNTEAFF
TRBV5-1	TRBJ2-3	few	CASSGGGSTDTQYF
TRBV18	TRBJ2-7	once	CASSPVSGGSIYEQYF
TRBV7-9	TRBJ2-7	.	CASSRQGAQFVEQYF
TRBV5-5	TRBJ2-7	.	CASSLVSGSYEQYF
TRBV29-1	TRBJ1-2	.	CSVEDQDRGDGYTF
TRBV18	TRBJ2-3	.	CASSPPARTLTDTQYF
TRBV10-1	TRBJ2-7	once	CASRQGKVAYEQYF
TRBV6-1	TRBJ2-2	.	CASSECITGELFF
TRBV30	TRBJ1-5	.	CAWSRGMGNQPQHF
TRBV4-1	TRBJ2-7	.	CASSQVWTSDSYEQYF
TRBV7-8	TRBJ1-6	.	CASSSQGGSPSSPLHF
TRBV9	TRBJ2-2	few	CASSGSGGDTGELFF
TRBV5-6	TRBJ1-1	.	CASRLGTGRHFQAFF
TRBV9	TRBJ1-6	.	CASSGRTGMDSPLHF
TRBV2	TRBJ1-5	.	CASSDRGGNQPQHF
TRBV5-5	TRBJ1-1	few	CASSSLSVNTEAFF
TRBV29-1	TRBJ2-7	.	CSVETGTTTYEQYF
TRBV27	TRBJ1-1	once	CASRQVVNTEAFF
TRBV28	TRBJ1-5	.	CASSLGGAGNQPQHF
TRBV5-4	TRBJ2-7	.	CASSPTSGGEYEQYF
TRBV6-4	TRBJ2-2	.	CASSFSTGINTGELFF
TRBV2	TRBJ2-3	.	CASNKLGGDTQYF
TRBV19	TRBJ1-5	.	CASSPYRGNQPQHF
TRBV30	TRBJ2-7	once	CAWSGNSPYEQYF
TRBV14	TRBJ2-5	.	CASSLQLAGQETQYF
TRBV6-5	TRBJ1-5	.	CASSKRHGRPQHF
TRBV10-2	TRBJ2-2	.	CASSTGQGAGTGELFF
TRBV30	TRBJ2-2	.	CAWSTGMSGELFF
TRBV6-1	TRBJ1-3	.	CASSEGYRGSGNTIYF
TRBV5-1	TRBJ2-6	.	CASSLPGAGANVLTF
TRBV6-5	TRBJ2-2	.	CASSWTPGTGELFF
TRBV9	TRBJ2-7	.	CASSVDRSSYEQYF
TRBV5-1	TRBJ2-5	.	CASSRPGQGKETQYF
TRBV9	TRBJ1-4	.	CASNANGGGGKLFF
TRBV6-5	TRBJ1-1	few	CASSGGVTAFF
TRBV11-3	TRBJ1-2	.	CASSHDRGYGYTF
TRBV28	TRBJ2-3	.	CASSFQTSGGPPEYF
TRBV7-9	TRBJ2-3	few	CASSLQFSTDTQYF
TRBV29-1	TRBJ2-5	.	CSAGQGEETQYF
TRBV10-3	TRBJ2-5	.	CAIRDLSGGRETQYF
TRBV14	TRBJ2-7	few	CASSQFSGEYEQYF